One sample yielded the 28 T cell receptor beta chains listed below, sequenced in a study of cytomegalovirus exposure and HLA in healthy donors. PCR used 60 Vbeta primers and 13 Jbeta primers. The data were produced by immunoSEQ multiplex PCR, yet TCRdb's version contains in-frame clones alone and is incomplete. The table shows approximately 160,000 clones, with 77% occurring only once. The sample was PBMCs. The receptors come from a woman aged 40 to 50 in good health and CMV-seropositive.

This clone has just a few counts. V gene TRBV11-3 combines with J gene TRBJ2-3; TRBD2 might be the D (6 bases). Deletions cut 5 bases from V and 1 base from J, with 16 bases between. This CDR3 contains 16 residues. Germline V gene data show CDR1 as SGHNT and CDR2 as YENEEA. CDR3 in DNA: TGTGCCAGCAGCGCGGGACTGTCAGCCCGCACAGATACGCAGTATTTT. It codes for CASSAGLSARTDTQYF.

The rearrangement links TRBV19 to TRBJ1-1; 8 bases align to TRBD1. The CDR3 consists of 14 residues. The J segment lost 5 bases and the V segment lost 4 bases, leaving 6 bases of the junction unmatched. Germline assignment: CDR1 LNHDA and CDR2 SQIVND (reference sequence). The CDR3 spells CASSTTGVRTEAFF. CDR3 sequence (DNA): TGTGCCAGTAGTACGACAGGGGTGAGGACTGAAGCTTTCTTT.

The table lists this clone with a few counts. The genes are TRBV19 and TRBJ2-1, with 8 bases identical to TRBD1. J gave up 4 bases and V 4 bases, and 6 bases lay outside the gene matches. The length of the CDR3 is 15 residues. Germline-derived CDR1 and CDR2 are LNHDA and SQIVND (reference sequence). CDR3 in DNA: TGTGCCAGTAGTACCCTCGGGACAGGTTACAATGAGCAGTTCTTC. Translation gives CASSTLGTGYNEQFF. The variable domain in full, with the rest retrieved from reference TRBV19 and TRBJ2-1, is DGGITQSPKYLFRKEGQNVTLSCEQNLNHDAMYWYRQDPGQGLRLIYYSQIVNDFQKGDIAEGYSVSREKKESFPLTVTSAQKNPTAFYLCASSTLGTGYNEQFFGPGTRLTVL.

This chain joins TRBV29-1 and TRBJ2-2; D remains unclear. The CDR3 is 11 residues long. Germline V gene data show CDR1 as SQVTM and CDR2 as ANQGSEA. The germline V and J ends were trimmed by 7 bases and 4 bases, with 7 bases remaining between them. The CDR3 reads CSGASTGELFF. The CDR3 DNA reads as TGCAGCGGGGCGAGCACCGGGGAGCTGTTTTTT.

The chain has TRBV7-8 and TRBJ1-1; perhaps TRBD1 as D (5 bases). Deletions cut 1 base from V and 3 bases from J, with 12 bases between. The length of the CDR3 is 15 residues. CDR1 SGHVS and CDR2 FQNEAQ come from the germline V gene. The CDR3 DNA reads TGTGCCAGCAGCTTAGTCCGACTGGGGCACACTGAAGCTTTCTTT. Translated, it gives CASSLVRLGHTEAFF.

CDR3 coding DNA: TGTGCCAGCAGCTTAAGGGGGCGGCTGAACAATGAGCAGTTCTTC. Its protein is CASSLRGRLNNEQFF. The rearrangement uses TRBV7-2 and TRBJ2-1; TRBD1 matches 7 bases. Unmatched junction bases numbered 6, after V lost 2 bases and J lost 5 bases. CDR3 length equals 15 residues. Germline V lookup: CDR1 SGHTA, CDR2 FQGNSA.

The rearrangement links TRBV2 to TRBJ2-1; 7 nucleotides agree with TRBD2. The CDR3 has 12 residues. Germline assignment: CDR1 SNHLY and CDR2 FYNNEI. Losses at the gene ends were 4 bases for V and 14 bases for J; bases not matched to a gene: 8. The CDR3 here is CASSVAASGKFF. CDR3 nucleotides: TGTGCCAGCAGTGTAGCGGCTAGCGGAAAGTTCTTC.

The chain employs TRBV7-2 and TRBJ2-7; 10 bases line up with TRBD2. V gave up 6 bases and J gave up 1 base; unmatched junction bases: 6. The CDR3 runs to 15 residues. Per the germline V gene, CDR1 is SGHTA and CDR2 is FQGNSA. The CDR3 nucleotides are TGTGCCAGCAGTTCAGCGGGAGGGGGGTCCTACGAGCAGTACTTC. Translating it yields CASSSAGGGSYEQYF.

The genes are TRBV6-1 and TRBJ2-3; 7 bases are a match to TRBD2. J was trimmed by 1 base and V by 5 bases; bases with no gene match: 6. This CDR3 is built from 15 residues. The V gene's germline CDR1 is MNHNS and CDR2 SASEGT. DNA for the CDR3: TGTGCCAGCAGTAAACTGAGCGGGGGCACAGATACGCAGTATTTT. Translated, it gives CASSKLSGGTDTQYF.

The J gene is TRBJ1-5, the V gene TRBV2, with TRBD1 matching 12 bases. J was trimmed by 5 bases and V by 6 bases; bases with no gene match: 2. Germline CDR1 SNHLY, CDR2 FYNNEI. The CDR3 spans 14 residues. CDR3 sequence: CASSGTGGHQPQHF. CDR3 sequence (DNA): TGTGCCAGCAGCGGGACAGGGGGCCATCAGCCCCAGCATTTT.

The chain employs TRBV7-2 and TRBJ2-3; D possibly corresponds to TRBD1 (5 bases). CDR1 and CDR2 (germline): SGHTA, FQGNSA. The CDR3 is made up of 14 amino acids. V lost 5 bases and J 2 bases, leaving 11 bases between the germline ends. The CDR3 DNA reads as TGTGCCAGCAGCCCCCAGGGCTCCACAGATACGCAGTATTTT. Translating gives CASSPQGSTDTQYF.

CDR3 nucleotides: TGTGCCAGCAGCGTTAGCGGAGTTAACACCGGGGAGCTGTTTTTT. Its protein product is CASSVSGVNTGELFF. This chain uses TRBV7-2 with TRBJ2-2; D is possibly TRBD2 (6 bases). This CDR3 has 15 residues. The germline CDR1 and CDR2 sequences are SGHTA and FQGNSA. V was trimmed by 5 bases and J by 2 bases, leaving 12 bases between them.

The rearrangement joins TRBV6-6 to TRBJ1-2; D unresolved. The CDR3 length is 14 residues. CDR1 is MNHNY and CDR2 is SVGAGI in the germline V gene (reference sequence). V lost 7 bases and J lost 0, with 12 bases in between. CDR3 nucleotide sequence: TGTGCCAGCACCCCCGGCGGAGCTAACTATGGCTACACCTTC. This codes for CASTPGGANYGYTF.

The V and J genes are TRBV9 and TRBJ2-2, with TRBD1 as a possible D gene (6 bases). V lost 3 bases and J lost 5, with 17 bases in between. This CDR3 is built from 16 residues. Germline V gives CDR1 SGDLS, CDR2 YYNGEE. The chain's CDR3 is CASSANSGVGTGELFF. CDR3 bases: TGTGCCAGCAGCGCCAACTCAGGGGTCGGGACCGGGGAGCTGTTTTTT.

V is TRBV6-6 and J is TRBJ1-1; 8 nucleotides align to TRBD1. The CDR3 consists of 15 residues. Unmatched junction bases numbered 9, after V lost 6 bases and J lost 3 bases. Per germline, CDR1 MNHNY and CDR2 SVGAGI (reference sequence). CDR3 amino acids: CASRAGGGRDTEAFF. In DNA, the CDR3 is TGTGCCAGCAGGGCAGGGGGCGGTAGGGACACTGAAGCTTTCTTT.

This chain connects TRBV2 to TRBJ2-5; the match to TRBD2 covers 11 bases. V shed 4 bases, J shed 9 bases, and the junction held 7 bases outside the gene matches. The CDR3 is 14 amino acids. Germline V gives CDR1 SNHLY, CDR2 FYNNEI. The CDR3 loop reads CASSATSGRGAQYF. CDR3 in DNA: TGTGCCAGCAGTGCTACTAGCGGGAGAGGGGCCCAGTACTTC.

J is TRBJ2-1 and V is TRBV2; weak D call: TRBD1 (5 bases). The CDR3 is 15 residues long. Deletions cut 8 bases from V and 6 bases from J, with 20 bases between. Germline CDR1 reads SNHLY; CDR2 reads FYNNEI. In DNA, the CDR3 is TGTGCCAGCGCAGGGTCAACAGTAAGTCTCAATGAGCAGTTCTTC. Translated: CASAGSTVSLNEQFF. Full variable domain (remainder filled in from reference TRBV2 and TRBJ2-1): EPEVTQTPSHQVTQMGQEVILRCVPISNHLYFYWYRQILGQKVEFLVSFYNNEISEKSEIFDDQFSVERPDGSNFTLKIRSTKLEDSAMYFCASAGSTVSLNEQFFGPGTRLTVL.

This rearrangement joins TRBV11-2 to TRBJ1-1; D is uncertain. The V gene lost 1 base and the J gene lost 0 bases, with 21 bases spanning the gap. Germline-derived CDR1 and CDR2 are SGHAT and FQNNGV. This CDR3 has 19 amino acids. The chain's CDR3 is CASSLGRSALTPMNTEAFF. The CDR3 coding sequence is TGTGCCAGCAGCTTAGGTAGGTCAGCGCTTACCCCGATGAACACTGAAGCTTTCTTT.

J is TRBJ2-5 and V is TRBV28, with D tentatively TRBD2 (5 bases). Trimming shortened V by 6 bases and J by 4 bases, and 24 bases separated the two germline ends. The CDR3 has 17 amino acids. CDR1 is MDHEN, CDR2 SYDVKM, per germline. The CDR3 sequence: CASRIPPGSSYGETQYF. CDR3 coding DNA: TGTGCCAGCAGGATACCACCGGGGTCCTCATACGGAGAGACCCAGTACTTC.

There are a few counts of this clone. The chain employs TRBV7-2 and TRBJ2-7; 9 bases are a match to TRBD1. Germline V gene sequence: CDR1 SGHTA, CDR2 FQGNSA. The length of the CDR3 is 14 residues. After removal of 5 bases from V and 2 bases from J, the junction contained 4 bases not matched to a gene. The CDR3 region has the DNA TGTGCCAGCAGCCCAGGGACAGGGACCTACGAGCAGTACTTC. It is translated as CASSPGTGTYEQYF.

The chain employs TRBV7-7 and TRBJ2-7, with a weak D call TRBD1 (6 bases). CDR3 length: 14 amino acids. Germline CDR1 reads SSHAT; CDR2 reads FNYEAQ (reference sequence). Trimming left V 6 bases short and J 6 bases short, with 18 bases between. In DNA, the CDR3 is TGTGCCAGCAGTCCCGCGAACAGGGAGAGCGAGCAGTACTTC. Translation gives CASSPANRESEQYF. Full variable domain (rest looked up from reference TRBV7-7 and TRBJ2-7): GAGVSQSPRYKVTKRGQDVTLRCDPISSHATLYWYQQALGQGPEFLTYFNYEAQPDKSGLPSDRFSAERPEGSISTLTIQRTEQRDSAMYRCASSPANRESEQYFGPGTRLTVT.

This clone showed up just a few times. This chain connects TRBV7-9 to TRBJ2-3; tentative D call: TRBD1 (5 bases). The germline V gene has CDR1 SEHNR and CDR2 FQNEAQ (reference sequence). CDR3 size: 13 residues. With 3 bases removed from V and 1 base from J, the gap between germline ends came to 5 bases. Here the CDR3 reads CASSFRGTDTQYF. DNA of the CDR3: TGTGCCAGCAGCTTCAGGGGCACAGATACGCAGTATTTT.

The CDR3 coding sequence is TGCGCCAGCAGCCAAGTTCCGGGGGGGCCCTACGAGCAGTACTTC. It specifies CASSQVPGGPYEQYF. This sequence joins TRBV4-1 and TRBJ2-5, with 8 positions matching TRBD2. The J call may be wrong; the DNA end is better matched by TRBJ2-7. The V gene's germline CDR1 is MGHRA and CDR2 YSYEKL. The length of the CDR3 is 15 residues.

CDR3 protein: CAWSVRGMAKNIQYF. In DNA, the CDR3 is TGTGCCTGGAGTGTAAGGGGAATGGCCAAAAACATTCAGTACTTC. This rearrangement joins TRBV30 to TRBJ2-4; TRBD1 might be the D (5 bases). Trimming removed 0 bases from V and 1 base from J, with 10 bases in between. Germline loops: CDR1 GTSNPN, CDR2 SVGIG (reference sequence). This CDR3 region has 15 residues.

The table lists this clone with a count of one. The rearrangement links TRBV5-5 to TRBJ1-1, with 10 bases identical to TRBD1. The CDR3 loop spans 15 amino acids. Unmatched junction bases numbered 0, after V lost 0 bases and J lost 1 base. Germline values: CDR1 SGHKS, CDR2 YYEKEE (reference sequence). CDR3 coding DNA: TGTGCCAGCAGCTTGGGACAGGGGGCGAACACTGAAGCTTTCTTT. Translation: CASSLGQGANTEAFF.

The CDR3 sequence is CASSLRDRGTEAFF. The CDR3 DNA reads TGTGCCAGCAGCTTAAGGGACAGGGGCACTGAAGCTTTCTTT. The chain is built from TRBV7-2 and TRBJ1-1; 10 bases match TRBD1. CDR3 size: 14 residues. V shed 2 bases, J shed 4 bases, and the junction held 1 base outside the gene matches. Germline CDR1 is SGHTA and CDR2 is FQGNSA. The full variable domain, its missing parts supplied by reference TRBV7-2 and TRBJ1-1, is GAGVSQSPSNKVTEKGKDVELRCDPISGHTALYWYRQSLGQGLEFLIYFQGNSAPDKSGLPSDRFSAERTGGSVSTLTIQRTQQEDSAVYLCASSLRDRGTEAFFGQGTRLTVV.

The rearrangement uses TRBV10-3 and TRBJ2-1; TRBD2 aligns across 13 bases. CDR1 ENHRY and CDR2 SYGVKD come from the germline V gene. The CDR3 spans 15 residues. With V trimmed by 3 bases and J by 5 bases, 1 base remained unmatched. For the CDR3, the DNA is TGTGCCATCAGTGACGGGACTAGCGGGAACAATGAGCAGTTCTTC. It specifies CAISDGTSGNNEQFF.

This chain links TRBV5-1 with TRBJ1-4, with 8 positions matching TRBD1. The junction had 7 bases not matched to a gene; V was cut back by 4 bases and J by 5 bases. The CDR3 runs to 15 residues. The germline V gene has CDR1 SGHRS and CDR2 YFSETQ. The CDR3 DNA sequence: TGCGCCAGCAGCGAGCAGGGGGCTTGGAATGAAAAACTGTTTTTT. Protein product: CASSEQGAWNEKLFF. Variable domain in full (rest from reference TRBV5-1 and TRBJ1-4): KAGVTQTPRYLIKTRGQQVTLSCSPISGHRSVSWYQQTPGQGLQFLFEYFSETQRNKGNFPGRFSGRQFSNSRSEMNVSTLELGDSALYLCASSEQGAWNEKLFFGSGTQLSVL.